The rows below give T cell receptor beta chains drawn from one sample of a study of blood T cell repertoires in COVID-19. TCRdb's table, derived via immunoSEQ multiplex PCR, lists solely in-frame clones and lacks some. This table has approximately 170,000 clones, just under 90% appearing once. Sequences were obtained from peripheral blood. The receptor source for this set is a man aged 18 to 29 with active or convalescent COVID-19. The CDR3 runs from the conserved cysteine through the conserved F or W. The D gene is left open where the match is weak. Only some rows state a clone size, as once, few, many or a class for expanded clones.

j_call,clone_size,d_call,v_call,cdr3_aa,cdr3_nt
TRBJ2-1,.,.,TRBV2,CASAGYDEQFF,TGTGCCAGCGCGGGGTATGATGAGCAGTTCTTC
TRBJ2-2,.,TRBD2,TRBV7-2,CASSGGTSGSLTGELFF,TGTGCCAGCAGCGGCGGGACTAGCGGGAGTTTGACCGGGGAGCTGTTTTTT
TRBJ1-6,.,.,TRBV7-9,CASSPRDKGVHNSPLHF,TGTGCCAGCAGCCCCCGGGACAAGGGGGTTCATAATTCACCCCTCCACTTT
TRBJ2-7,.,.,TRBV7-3,CASSPTQSDEQYF,TGTGCCAGCAGCCCCACCCAGAGCGACGAGCAGTACTTC
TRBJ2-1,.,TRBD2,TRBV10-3,CAISLGTSGGVSYNEQFF,TGTGCCATCAGTCTGGGGACTAGCGGGGGGGTATCCTACAATGAGCAGTTCTTC
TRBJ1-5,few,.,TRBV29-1,CSAQTELGDQPQHF,TGCAGCGCACAGACGGAATTAGGCGATCAGCCCCAGCATTTT
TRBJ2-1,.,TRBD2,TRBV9,CASSPEGLVSFNEQFF,TGTGCCAGCAGCCCCGAGGGACTAGTTAGCTTCAATGAGCAGTTCTTC
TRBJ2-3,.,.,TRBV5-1,CASSFSTDTQYF,TGCGCCAGTAGTTTTAGCACAGATACGCAGTATTTT
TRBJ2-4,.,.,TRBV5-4,CASSLYSSIQYF,TGTGCCAGCAGCTTGTACAGTTCCATTCAGTACTTC
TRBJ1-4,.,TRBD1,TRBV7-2,CASSLGRQGGRGKLFF,TGTGCCAGCAGCTTAGGGAGACAGGGGGGTAGGGGGAAACTGTTTTTT
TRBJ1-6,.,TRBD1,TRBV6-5,CASSPPTGDGSPLHF,TGTGCCAGCTCTCCCCCGACAGGGGATGGTTCACCCCTCCACTTT
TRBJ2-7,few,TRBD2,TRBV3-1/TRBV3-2,CASSRPSGSSYEQYF,TGTGCCAGCAGCCGCCCTAGCGGGAGTAGCTACGAGCAGTACTTC
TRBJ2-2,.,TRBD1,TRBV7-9,CASSPRDRGISGELFF,TGTGCCAGCAGCCCCCGGGACAGGGGAATTTCCGGGGAGCTGTTTTTT
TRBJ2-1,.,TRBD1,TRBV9,CASSVVTGAENEQFF,TGTGCCAGCAGCGTAGTAACAGGGGCGGAGAATGAGCAGTTCTTC
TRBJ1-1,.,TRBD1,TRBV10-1,CASSIPGQDEAFF,TGCGCCAGCAGTATTCCGGGACAGGATGAAGCTTTCTTT
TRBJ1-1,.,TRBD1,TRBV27,CASTTRGTGGPAFF,TGTGCCAGCACCACGCGAGGGACAGGGGGCCCAGCTTTCTTT
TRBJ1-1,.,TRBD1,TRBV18,CASSPSGGGEAGTEAFF,TGTGCCAGCTCACCTTCAGGGGGTGGTGAGGCGGGCACTGAAGCTTTCTTT
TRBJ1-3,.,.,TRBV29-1,CSIRVTNGNTIYF,TGCAGCATCAGGGTCACCAATGGAAACACCATATATTTT
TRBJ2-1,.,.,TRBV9,CASSVGVVGSYNEQFF,TGTGCCAGCAGCGTGGGAGTAGTTGGCTCCTACAATGAGCAGTTCTTC
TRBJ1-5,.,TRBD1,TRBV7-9,CASSLGTGKQPQHF,TGTGCCAGCAGCTTGGGGACAGGGAAGCAGCCCCAGCATTTT
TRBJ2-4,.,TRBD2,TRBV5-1,CASSLGGLADRLLAKNIQYF,TGCGCCAGCAGCTTGGGGGGACTAGCGGACCGCCTACTAGCCAAAAACATTCAGTACTTC
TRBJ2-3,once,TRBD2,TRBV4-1,CASSQEREGRNTDTQYF,TGCGCCAGCAGCCAAGAAAGGGAGGGGCGAAACACAGATACGCAGTATTTT
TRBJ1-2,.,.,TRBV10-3,CAISETGMYYGYTF,TGTGCCATCAGTGAGACAGGGATGTACTATGGCTACACCTTC